Below, 2 T cell receptor beta chains from the same sample are listed, as sequenced in a study of CD8+CD57+ T cells in acquired aplastic anemia. Patients chosen for sequencing had shown CD8+CD57+ cell expansion by flow cytometry. For CDR3 and TCR beta VDJ profiling, genomic DNA was the template used. TCRdb ran MiXCR on the reads and lists one entry per CDR3 protein. This table has 200,000 or so distinct CDR3 sequences, more than 45% appearing once. Material: sorted CD4+, CD8+, or CD8+CD57+ T cells (not recorded which) from PBMCs. These receptors came from a human donor with aplastic anemia.

This clonotype was counted at least ten times. The chain carries TRBV12-3 or TRBV12-4 and TRBJ1-2; 8 positions agree with TRBD1. Trimming cost V 0 bases and J 2 bases; bases outside gene matches: 5. The CDR3 consists of 16 residues. The CDR3 nucleotides are TGTGCCAGCAGTTTAGCCCAGACAGGGGCGAACTATGGCTACACCTTC. Amino acids: CASSLAQTGANYGYTF.

V gene TRBV2 combines with J gene TRBJ2-2; D tentatively fits TRBD1 or TRBD2 (5 bases each). With 4 bases removed from V and 3 bases from J, the gap between germline ends came to 9 bases. Germline values: CDR1 SNHLY, CDR2 FYNNEI. The CDR3 is 14 amino acids. For the CDR3, the DNA is TGTGCCAGCAGTGTGAGGGGATACACCGGGGAGCTGTTTTTT. It translates to CASSVRGYTGELFF. The full variable domain, rest sourced from reference TRBV2 and TRBJ2-2, is EPEVTQTPSHQVTQMGQEVILRCVPISNHLYFYWYRQILGQKVEFLVSFYNNEISEKSEIFDDQFSVERPDGSNFTLKIRSTKLEDSAMYFCASSVRGYTGELFFGEGSRLTVL.